The next 20 T cell receptor beta chains were all read from a single sample in a study of blood T cell repertoires in COVID-19. The method was immunoSEQ multiplex PCR; TCRdb's version includes in-frame clones alone and lacks a portion of them. Found here are some 350,000 clones, around four fifths of them singletons; the top ten hold about 2.7%. Sequenced: peripheral blood. These receptors came from a man aged 25 to 40 with active or convalescent COVID-19.

V gene TRBV28 combines with J gene TRBJ1-2, with 7 positions matching TRBD1. The V gene end was trimmed by 4 bases and the J gene end by 3 bases; junction bases not matched to a gene: 2. CDR1 MDHEN and CDR2 SYDVKM come from the germline V gene. This CDR3 has 13 residues. The DNA of the CDR3 is TGTGCCAGCAGTTCGCAGGGGGACTATGGCTACACCTTC. Protein: CASSSQGDYGYTF.

This clone was detected a few times. J is TRBJ2-7 and V is TRBV27; possibly TRBD1 for D (6 bases). Germline V gene sequence: CDR1 MNHEY, CDR2 SMNVEV (reference sequence). There are 14 residues in the CDR3. V lost 5 bases, J lost 1 base, and 12 bases lay in between. The DNA of the CDR3 is TGTGCCAGCAGTATCCCCGACAGGTCCTACGAGCAGTACTTC. Translated, it gives CASSIPDRSYEQYF.

The V and J genes are TRBV6-2 or TRBV6-3 and TRBJ1-1, with 7 bases aligning to TRBD1. CDR1 and CDR2 from the germline V gene are MNHEY and SVGEGT. V dropped 2 bases and J dropped 8; count of bases not matched to a gene: 14. The CDR3 has 16 amino acids. As DNA, the CDR3 is TGTGCCAGCAGTTACGGGTGGGACAGCCTTAATCTGGAAGCTTTCTTT. Translation: CASSYGWDSLNLEAFF.

As DNA, the CDR3 is TGTGCCAGCAGTGAGGTAGGGGTCTACGAGCAGTACTTC. This encodes CASSEVGVYEQYF. The chain carries TRBV6-1 and TRBJ2-7, with D possibly being TRBD1 (5 bases). Germline V gene sequence: CDR1 MNHNS, CDR2 SASEGT. CDR3 length equals 13 residues. V was pared by 3 bases and J by 3 bases, with 9 bases between.

This clone was found a few times. The chain is built from TRBV19 and TRBJ2-7, with D maybe TRBD1 (7 bases). There are 14 residues in the CDR3. V was trimmed by 2 bases and J by 4 bases, leaving 12 bases between them. Germline values: CDR1 LNHDA, CDR2 SQIVND (reference sequence). The CDR3 DNA follows: TGTGCCAGTAGTATAAGGAGGGACAGTTACGAGCAGTACTTC. It is translated as CASSIRRDSYEQYF.

This clone was found once. The rearrangement uses TRBV6-2 or TRBV6-3 and TRBJ2-7; TRBD2 aligns across 7 bases. J lost 2 bases, V lost 6 bases, and 10 bases had no gene match. Germline V gives CDR1 MNHEY, CDR2 SVGEGT. The CDR3 spans 15 residues. CDR3 sequence (DNA): TGTGCCAGCAGCATCCAAGGACTAGTGGCCTACGAGCAGTACTTC. Translating it yields CASSIQGLVAYEQYF.

The chain joins TRBV7-2 to TRBJ1-4, with D hard to call. Trimming removed 2 bases at V and 16 bases at J, with 14 bases between. In germline, CDR1 is SGHTA, CDR2 FQGNSA. The CDR3 consists of 12 residues. This CDR3 is CASSLSSGETFF. The CDR3 DNA reads TGTGCCAGCAGCTTAAGTTCCGGGGAGACGTTTTTT. The full variable domain, completed using reference TRBV7-2 and TRBJ1-4, is GAGVSQSPSNKVTEKGKDVELRCDPISGHTALYWYRQSLGQGLEFLIYFQGNSAPDKSGLPSDRFSAERTGGSVSTLTIQRTQQEDSAVYLCASSLSSGETFFGSGTQLSVL.

The chain employs TRBV10-3 and TRBJ2-1; maybe TRBD2 (5 bases). Trimming took off 6 bases at V and 9 bases at J, with 24 bases between the two ends. CDR3 length: 16 residues. Germline CDR1 ENHRY, CDR2 SYGVKD. CDR3 residues: CAISLHLQTGMTEQFF. The CDR3 nucleotides are TGTGCCATCAGCCTCCATCTCCAGACGGGGATGACTGAGCAGTTCTTC.

This clone has a handful of counts. The rearrangement uses TRBV2 and TRBJ2-1; D perhaps matches TRBD2 (5 bases). Trimming removed 4 bases from V and 6 bases from J, with 10 bases in between. Germline CDR1 reads SNHLY; CDR2 reads FYNNEI. This CDR3 has 13 amino acids. The CDR3 nucleotides read TGTGCCAGCAGTGCGGGAACTTTCAATGAGCAGTTCTTC. It codes for CASSAGTFNEQFF.

For this clone: Germline is not matched at one junction end, which may reflect a read error. The chain recombines TRBV4-1 with TRBJ2-1, with TRBD1 identical over 9 bases. CDR1 and CDR2 from the germline V gene are MGHRA and YSYEKL. The CDR3 contains 17 residues. The CDR3 DNA is TGCGCCAGCAGTCAAGTGGGGGAAGGGACAGGGATCAATGAGCAGTTCTTC. Translating it yields CASSQVGEGTGINEQFF.

V is TRBV6-5 and J is TRBJ1-4; D not certain. The CDR3 consists of 11 residues. Germline values: CDR1 MNHEY, CDR2 SVGAGI. Trimming took off 8 bases at V and 10 bases at J, with 11 bases between the two ends. CDR3 amino acids: CASRSPRKLFF. DNA of the CDR3: TGTGCCAGCCGTTCCCCCCGAAAACTGTTTTTT.

This clone was recorded only once. The chain recombines TRBV5-1 with TRBJ1-2; the D gene is possibly TRBD1 (6 bases). There are 15 residues in the CDR3. The germline CDR1 and CDR2 sequences are SGHRS and YFSETQ. Trimming removed 2 bases at V and 2 bases at J, with 13 bases between. DNA for the CDR3: TGCGCCAGCAGCTTAAGGGGAGACAGGAACTATGGCTACACCTTC. This gives the protein CASSLRGDRNYGYTF.

V gene TRBV7-8 combines with J gene TRBJ2-1; 7 positions agree with TRBD1. Germline lookup yields CDR1 SGHVS and CDR2 FQNEAQ. J lost 0 bases, V lost 4 bases, and 6 bases had no gene match. The CDR3 sequence is 16 residues long. The DNA for the CDR3 is TGTGCCAGCAGCTACGTACAGGGGCGCTCCTACAATGAGCAGTTCTTC. Its protein is CASSYVQGRSYNEQFF.

This chain connects TRBV7-9 to TRBJ2-1, with 7 bases aligning to TRBD2. CDR3 length: 15 residues. Per the germline V gene, CDR1 is SEHNR and CDR2 is FQNEAQ (reference sequence). The ends lost 8 bases at V and 6 bases at J; junction bases unmatched: 13. The CDR3 sequence: CASSGRERPSNEQFF. DNA of the CDR3: TGTGCCAGCTCGGGGCGGGAGCGGCCCTCCAATGAGCAGTTCTTC.

This clone was found a few times. The V call is TRBV20-1, the J call TRBJ1-5; tentative D call: TRBD1 (5 bases). Trimming left V 3 bases short and J 3 bases short, with 12 bases between. The CDR3 consists of 14 residues. Germline CDR1 is DFQATT and CDR2 is SNEGSKA (reference sequence). This CDR3 reads CSASMTAFNQPQHF. The CDR3 nucleotides read TGCAGTGCTAGTATGACAGCGTTCAATCAGCCCCAGCATTTT.

The CDR3 bases are TGTGCCACCAGTGATTCGAGTACAGATACGCAGTATTTT. Protein sequence: CATSDSSTDTQYF. The chain uses TRBV24-1 and TRBJ2-3; D is unclear. CDR3 size: 13 residues. V lost 2 bases and J lost 3, with 5 bases in between. Germline V gene sequence: CDR1 KGHDR, CDR2 SFDVKD.

This clone was observed a single time. The V call is TRBV7-7, the J call TRBJ2-3, with D possibly matching TRBD2 (6 bases). Looked up from germline, CDR1 is SSHAT and CDR2 is FNYEAQ (reference sequence). V shed 3 bases and J shed 4 bases, with 11 bases lying between them. The CDR3 loop spans 14 amino acids. The CDR3, as DNA: TGTGCCAGCAGCTTCTCTAGCGCGGCAGATACGCAGTATTTT. The encoded protein is CASSFSSAADTQYF.

The V gene is TRBV10-3, the J gene TRBJ2-2; D possibly corresponds to TRBD2 (7 bases). The germline V gene has CDR1 ENHRY and CDR2 SYGVKD. The CDR3 is made up of 14 amino acids. Trimming removed 10 bases at V and 4 bases at J, with 16 bases between. The DNA of the CDR3 is TGTGCCAGCAGCGAAGGGGGGGGCACCGGGGAGCTGTTTTTT. This encodes CASSEGGGTGELFF.

This chain uses TRBV18 with TRBJ2-3; no definite D call. Trimming left V 3 bases short and J 4 bases short, with 5 bases between. The germline V gene has CDR1 KGHSH and CDR2 LQKENI. The CDR3 is 12 amino acids. DNA of the CDR3: TGTGCCAGCTCACCCGAGGCAGATACGCAGTATTTT. Translation: CASSPEADTQYF.

The chain employs TRBV4-3 and TRBJ1-5, with 7 nucleotides matching TRBD1. With V trimmed by 0 bases and J by 2 bases, 7 bases remained unmatched. The CDR3 has 17 residues. The germline gives CDR1 LGHNA, CDR2 YSLEER. The CDR3 bases are TGCGCCAGCAGCCAAGAGGCAGGGGGAATGGGCAATCAGCCCCAGCATTTT. Translated: CASSQEAGGMGNQPQHF.